These 25 T cell receptor beta chains were sequenced from one sample in a study of CD8 T cells in Susac syndrome. Roughly 0.45 to 1 ug RNA was reverse transcribed with random hexamers. MiXCR, run by TCRdb on the immunoSEQ multiplex PCR reads, gives a single entry per CDR3 protein. The sample lists approximately 190,000 distinct CDR3 sequences; around 95% were seen once. Material for sequencing was CD4+ T cells from PBMCs. These TCRs come from a human donor with Susac syndrome.

V usage is TRBV25-1 and J usage is TRBJ2-2; 7 bases map to TRBD1. The ends lost 8 bases at V and 1 base at J; junction bases unmatched: 4. Germline CDR1 and CDR2: MGHDK and SYGVNS. The CDR3 spans 14 residues. CDR3 sequence reads: CASQDRVNTGELFF. The CDR3 DNA sequence: TGTGCCAGCCAAGACAGGGTGAACACCGGGGAGCTGTTTTTT.

This chain connects TRBV30 to TRBJ1-3; D remains unclear. The germline V gene has CDR1 GTSNPN and CDR2 SVGIG (reference sequence). This CDR3 has 14 amino acids. Trimming stripped 2 bases from V and 4 bases from J, with 12 bases between. CDR3 nucleotides: TGTGCCTGGAGTCGCCAAGGGTACGGAAACACCATATATTTT. This translates into CAWSRQGYGNTIYF.

CDR3 in amino acids: CASGLVPRRNHNSPLHF. CDR3 bases: TGTGCTAGTGGTTTGGTTCCTAGGAGGAATCATAATTCACCCCTCCACTTT. This sequence joins TRBV12-5 and TRBJ1-6; unclear D gene. The germline V and J ends were trimmed by 0 bases and 5 bases, with 14 bases remaining between them. The CDR3 loop spans 17 amino acids. Germline assignment: CDR1 LGHNT and CDR2 FRNRAP.

This chain joins TRBV3-1 and TRBJ2-5; the D gene is possibly TRBD2 (5 bases). The germline CDR1 and CDR2 sequences are LGHDT and YNNKEL (reference sequence). V was cut by 5 bases and J by 7 bases, with 8 bases left in between. There are 11 residues in the CDR3. CDR3 DNA: TGTGCCAGCAGCGCCCGGGGGACCCAGTACTTC. As protein: CASSARGTQYF.

The chain links TRBV7-2 to TRBJ2-2; tentatively, D is TRBD2 (6 bases). Germline CDR1 reads SGHTA; CDR2 reads FQGNSA. The CDR3 loop spans 15 amino acids. V was pared by 4 bases and J by 2 bases, with 11 bases between. The CDR3 loop reads CASSYRDLNTGELFF. The CDR3 nucleotides are TGTGCCAGCAGCTACCGGGACTTAAACACCGGGGAGCTGTTTTTT.

The rearrangement uses TRBV27 and TRBJ1-1, with TRBD1 as a possible D gene (6 bases). There are 13 residues in the CDR3. Germline CDR1 is MNHEY and CDR2 is SMNVEV (reference sequence). With 6 bases removed from V and 4 bases from J, the gap between germline ends came to 12 bases. CDR3 in amino acids: CASSLNRVTEAFF. Written as DNA, the CDR3 is TGTGCCAGCAGCCTAAACAGGGTCACTGAAGCTTTCTTT.

In this sample, this clonotype turned up once. This chain joins TRBV20-1 and TRBJ2-7, with TRBD2 identical over 8 bases. The germline gives CDR1 DFQATT, CDR2 SNEGSKA (reference sequence). The V segment lost 3 bases and the J segment 9 bases; nucleotides outside the gene matches: 13. CDR3 length equals 14 residues. This CDR3 reads CSASGGAGPMGQYF. For the CDR3, the DNA is TGCAGTGCTAGCGGGGGGGCGGGACCGATGGGGCAGTACTTC.

The rearrangement uses TRBV12-3 or TRBV12-4 and TRBJ2-4; tentative D call: TRBD1 (5 bases). V was clipped by 6 bases and J by 5 bases, with 23 bases between them. The CDR3 extends over 17 amino acids. The CDR3 is CASSSQNTGPWENIQYF. The CDR3 coding sequence is TGTGCCAGCAGCAGCCAAAATACAGGACCCTGGGAAAACATTCAGTACTTC.

This chain links TRBV6-5 with TRBJ2-7, with D perhaps TRBD1 (6 bases). Deletions cut 6 bases from V and 2 bases from J, with 11 bases between. Germline CDR1 and CDR2: MNHEY and SVGAGI. This CDR3 has 13 amino acids. The CDR3 reads CASSRTGTYEQYF. The CDR3 DNA sequence: TGTGCCAGCAGCCGTACAGGGACCTACGAGCAGTACTTC.

The chain uses TRBV4-2 and TRBJ1-2, with D uncertain. Germline V CDR1 and CDR2: LGHNA, YNFKEQ. CDR3 length: 14 amino acids. V was trimmed by 0 bases and J by 4 bases, leaving 9 bases between them. The CDR3 sequence: CASSQERQFYGYTF. The CDR3 nucleotides are TGTGCCAGCAGCCAAGAACGCCAGTTCTATGGCTACACCTTC.

V gene TRBV7-3 combines with J gene TRBJ1-1; D not certain. CDR1 and CDR2 (germline): SGHTA, FQGTGA. V lost 2 bases to trimming and J lost 1 base, with 8 bases between them. The CDR3 spans 14 residues. CDR3 DNA: TGTGCCAGCAGCTTATTAGGACCGAACACTGAAGCTTTCTTT. As protein: CASSLLGPNTEAFF.

The chain carries TRBV29-1 and TRBJ1-2; 9 bases map to TRBD1. CDR1 is SQVTM and CDR2 is ANQGSEA in the germline V gene. There are 12 residues in the CDR3. After removal of 7 bases from V and 4 bases from J, the junction contained 4 bases not matched to a gene. CDR3: CSAQQGAYGYTF. CDR3 in DNA: TGCAGCGCCCAACAGGGGGCCTATGGCTACACCTTC.

CDR3 residues: CASSLRAASPYEQYF. The CDR3 nucleotides are TGTGCCAGCAGCTTAAGGGCAGCAAGTCCCTACGAGCAGTACTTC. The rearrangement links TRBV11-2 to TRBJ2-7; D is uncertain. The CDR3 contains 15 residues. With 2 bases removed from V and 2 bases from J, the gap between germline ends came to 13 bases. Germline CDR1 reads SGHAT; CDR2 reads FQNNGV.

The rearrangement uses TRBV6-2 or TRBV6-3 and TRBJ2-3, with D tentatively TRBD1 or TRBD2 (6 bases each). Germline assignment: CDR1 MNHEY and CDR2 SVGEGT. The CDR3 spans 15 residues. V was clipped by 6 bases and J by 4 bases, with 17 bases between them. As DNA, the CDR3 is TGTGCCAGCAGGGGGCAGGGGACGGGGGCAGATACGCAGTATTTT. Encoded protein: CASRGQGTGADTQYF.

This clonotype was recorded only once. The DNA for the CDR3 is TGTGCCAGCAGCGTAACCCCAACCGGGGAGCTGTTTTTT. This sequence encodes CASSVTPTGELFF. V and J are TRBV9 and TRBJ2-2; D remains unclear. The CDR3 covers 13 residues. Between the trimmed V and J ends, which lost 1 base and 5 bases, there was a span of 6 bases. The germline V gene encodes CDR1 SGDLS and CDR2 YYNGEE.

V gene TRBV20-1 combines with J gene TRBJ2-5; D is perhaps TRBD1 (5 bases). Germline V CDR1 and CDR2: DFQATT, SNEGSKA (reference sequence). The CDR3 loop spans 13 amino acids. Trimming removed 1 base at V and 2 bases at J, with 8 bases between. The CDR3, as DNA: TGCAGTGCTAGAGGACAGCTTCAAGAGACCCAGTACTTC. As protein: CSARGQLQETQYF.

V gene TRBV18 combines with J gene TRBJ2-1, with D maybe TRBD1 (6 bases). This CDR3 is built from 14 residues. Germline V gene data show CDR1 as KGHSH and CDR2 as LQKENI. Between the trimmed V and J ends, which lost 1 base and 8 bases, there was a span of 12 bases. Here the CDR3 DNA reads TGTGCCAGCTCACCACTCCCACAGGGCGATGAGCAGTTCTTC. This translates into CASSPLPQGDEQFF.

The chain is built from TRBV20-1 and TRBJ1-1; D uncertain. Trimming left V 3 bases short and J 4 bases short, with 12 bases between. There are 13 residues in the CDR3. Germline V CDR1 and CDR2: DFQATT, SNEGSKA (reference sequence). CDR3 bases: TGCAGTGCTAGTCAGCCCTCCGTCACTGAAGCTTTCTTT. It encodes CSASQPSVTEAFF.

This clonotype was observed a few times. The genes are TRBV4-1 and TRBJ2-7; the match to TRBD1 covers 12 bases. After removal of 7 bases from V and 7 bases from J, the junction contained 11 bases not matched to a gene. This CDR3 has 15 amino acids. Germline CDR1 and CDR2: MGHRA and YSYEKL. The CDR3 DNA follows: TGCGCCAGCACCCCCGTGGGACAGGGGGCCGGAGAGCAGTACTTC. Its protein product is CASTPVGQGAGEQYF.

V is TRBV20-1 and J is TRBJ2-3, with TRBD2 matching over 9 bases. This CDR3 is 16 amino acids long. The J segment lost 0 bases and the V segment lost 8 bases, leaving 12 bases of the junction unmatched. Germline CDR1 is DFQATT and CDR2 is SNEGSKA (reference sequence). This CDR3 reads CSYIAGASPSTDTQYF. CDR3 coding DNA: TGCAGTTATATAGCGGGGGCCTCCCCCAGCACAGATACGCAGTATTTT.

V gene TRBV5-1 combines with J gene TRBJ2-5; D call uncertain. Germline CDR1 SGHRS, CDR2 YFSETQ. With 5 bases removed from V and 5 bases from J, the gap between germline ends came to 13 bases. The CDR3 has 13 residues. The CDR3 loop is CASREGFGETQYF. The CDR3 nucleotides are TGCGCCAGCAGAGAAGGTTTTGGGGAGACCCAGTACTTC.

The chain has TRBV4-3 and TRBJ1-2; D not resolved. The V end lost 0 bases, the J end lost 6 bases, and 5 bases lay between the germline ends. The CDR3 is made up of 12 amino acids. In germline, CDR1 is LGHNA, CDR2 YSLEER. For the CDR3, the DNA is TGCGCCAGCAGCCAAGATAGGCATGGCTACACCTTC. Translation gives CASSQDRHGYTF.

This clonotype was seen a few times. The V gene is TRBV29-1, the J gene TRBJ2-7; no definite D call. Per the germline V gene, CDR1 is SQVTM and CDR2 is ANQGSEA. V gave up 4 bases and J gave up 2 bases, with 6 bases separating them. This CDR3 is 11 amino acids long. The CDR3 bases are TGCAGCGTTGTAGTTACCTACGAGCAGTACTTC. Translated: CSVVVTYEQYF.

The chain couples TRBV4-3 to TRBJ2-7; no firm D call. V lost 10 bases and J 2 bases, leaving 21 bases between the germline ends. The CDR3 runs 15 residues. From germline, CDR1 is LGHNA and CDR2 YSLEER. The CDR3 region is CANPLFRQSPYEQYF. The CDR3 DNA follows: TGCGCCAACCCGCTGTTTCGGCAGTCGCCCTACGAGCAGTACTTC.

The CDR3 loop reads CSAPHHVVETQYF. CDR3 nucleotide sequence: TGCAGTGCGCCCCATCACGTGGTCGAGACCCAGTACTTC. The rearrangement joins TRBV20-1 to TRBJ2-5; D call uncertain. CDR3 length: 13 amino acids. CDR1 DFQATT and CDR2 SNEGSKA come from the germline V gene (reference sequence). Trimming cost V 6 bases and J 5 bases, with 16 bases left between them.